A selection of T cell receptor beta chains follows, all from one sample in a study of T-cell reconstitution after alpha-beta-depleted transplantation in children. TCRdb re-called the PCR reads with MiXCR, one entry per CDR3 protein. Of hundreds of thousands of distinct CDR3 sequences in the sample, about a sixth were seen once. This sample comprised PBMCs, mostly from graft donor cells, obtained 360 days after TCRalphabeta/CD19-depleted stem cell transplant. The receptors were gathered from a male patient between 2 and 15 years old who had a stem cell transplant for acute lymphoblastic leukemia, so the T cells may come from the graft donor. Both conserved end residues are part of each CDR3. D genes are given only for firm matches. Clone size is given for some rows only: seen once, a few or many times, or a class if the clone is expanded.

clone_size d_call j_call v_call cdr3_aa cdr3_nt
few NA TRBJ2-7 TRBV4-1 CASSQGDVEGYEQYF TGCGCCAGCAGCCAAGGCGACGTCGAAGGGTACGAGCAGTACTTC
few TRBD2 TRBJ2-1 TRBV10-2 CASSNSGAYNEQFF TGCGCCAGCAGCAACAGCGGGGCCTACAATGAGCAGTTCTTC
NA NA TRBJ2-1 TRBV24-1 CATSDSLTGTHEQFF TGTGCCACCAGTGATTCCCTCACGGGTACCCATGAGCAGTTCTTC
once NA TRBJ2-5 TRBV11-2 CASSLEWGQGETQYF TGTGCCAGCAGCTTAGAGTGGGGGCAAGGAGAGACCCAGTACTTC
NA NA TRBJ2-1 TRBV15 CATSRDLGPAEQFF TGTGCCACCAGCAGAGATCTCGGCCCAGCTGAGCAGTTCTTC
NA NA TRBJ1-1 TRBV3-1 CASSQTMNTEAFF TGTGCCAGCAGCCAAACCATGAACACTGAAGCTTTCTTT
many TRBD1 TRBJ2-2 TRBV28 CASSTGQGNTGELFF TGTGCCAGCAGTACGGGACAGGGGAACACCGGGGAGCTGTTTTTT
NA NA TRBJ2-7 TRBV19 CASSLTGIPTYYEQYF TGTGCCAGTAGCCTTACAGGGATCCCTACCTACTACGAGCAGTACTTC
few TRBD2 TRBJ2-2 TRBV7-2 CASRPLAGPNTGELFF TGTGCCAGCAGGCCACTAGCGGGACCGAACACCGGGGAGCTGTTTTTT
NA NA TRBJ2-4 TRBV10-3 CATGATGENIQYF TGTGCCACCGGTGCTACCGGGGAAAACATTCAGTACTTC
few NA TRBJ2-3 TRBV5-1 CASSSGPNTDTQYF TGCGCCAGCAGCTCCGGGCCGAACACAGATACGCAGTATTTT
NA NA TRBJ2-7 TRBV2 CASGGTTSSYEQYF TGTGCCAGCGGAGGGACAACCAGCTCCTACGAGCAGTACTTC
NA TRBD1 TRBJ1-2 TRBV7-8 CASSPNTGGYGYTF TGTGCCAGCAGCCCAAACACAGGGGGCTATGGCTACACCTTC
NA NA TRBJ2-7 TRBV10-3 CAIGAASEYEQYF TGTGCCATCGGGGCGGCTAGCGAATACGAGCAGTACTTC
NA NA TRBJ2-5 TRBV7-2 CASSFNRGSGETQYF TGTGCCAGCAGCTTTAACCGGGGCTCTGGGGAGACCCAGTACTTC
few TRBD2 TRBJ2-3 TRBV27 CASSNLLAGVLTDTQYF TGTGCCAGCAGTAACTTACTAGCGGGAGTTCTAACAGATACGCAGTATTTT
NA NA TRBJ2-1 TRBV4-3 CASSQDLGPTNEQFF TGCGCCAGCAGCCAAGATCTGGGGCCCACAAATGAGCAGTTCTTC
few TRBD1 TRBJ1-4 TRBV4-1 CASSQSQGDEKLFF TGCGCCAGCAGCCAGTCACAGGGGGACGAAAAACTGTTTTTT
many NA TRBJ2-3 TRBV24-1 CATSDLWSSGTDTQYF TGTGCCACCAGTGATCTGTGGAGTTCGGGCACAGATACGCAGTATTTT
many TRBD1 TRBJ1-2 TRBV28 CASSDDRAAYGYTF TGTGCCAGCAGTGACGACAGGGCGGCTTATGGCTACACCTTC
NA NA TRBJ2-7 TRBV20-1 CSARDRVHPSSSYEQYF TGCAGTGCTAGAGATAGGGTGCATCCTAGTAGCTCCTACGAGCAGTACTTC
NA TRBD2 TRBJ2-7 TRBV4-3 CASSQDRRLAPYEQYF TGCGCCAGCAGCCAAGATAGACGACTAGCCCCCTACGAGCAGTACTTC
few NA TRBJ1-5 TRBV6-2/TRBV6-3 CASSYDVVLYSNQPQHF TGTGCCAGCAGTTACGATGTTGTTCTTTATAGCAATCAGCCCCAGCATTTT
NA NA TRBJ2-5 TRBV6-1 CATLALRQFQETQYF TGTGCCACCCTAGCCCTGCGACAGTTCCAAGAGACCCAGTACTTC
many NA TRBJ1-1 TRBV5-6 CASSLPRNTEAFF TGTGCCAGCAGCTTGCCCAGGAACACTGAAGCTTTCTTT
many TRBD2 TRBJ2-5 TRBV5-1 CASCGLAGVETQYF TGCGCCAGTTGCGGACTAGCGGGAGTGGAGACCCAGTACTTC
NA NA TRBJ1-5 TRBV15 CATSRGYQPQHF TGTGCCACCAGCAGAGGTTATCAGCCCCAGCATTTT
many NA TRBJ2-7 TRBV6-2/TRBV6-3 CASSRFWAGSLHYEQYF TGTGCCAGCAGCCGTTTCTGGGCGGGCAGCCTTCACTACGAGCAGTACTTC
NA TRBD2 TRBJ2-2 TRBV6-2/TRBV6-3 CASRTSGAGNTGELFF TGTGCCAGCAGGACTAGCGGGGCAGGGAACACCGGGGAGCTGTTTTTT
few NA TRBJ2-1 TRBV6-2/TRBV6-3 CASTPLGGNEQFF TGTGCCAGCACCCCCTTGGGGGGCAATGAGCAGTTCTTC
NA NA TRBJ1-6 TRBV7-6 CASSPRTVPNSPLHF TGTGCCAGCAGCCCAAGGACAGTTCCTAATTCACCCCTCCACTTT
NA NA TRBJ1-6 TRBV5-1 CASSLDPGLRTSPLHF TGCGCCAGCAGCTTGGATCCGGGCTTACGGACCTCACCCCTCCACTTT
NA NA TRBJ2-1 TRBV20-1 CSAPTGYWGNEQFF TGCAGTGCCCCGACAGGTTATTGGGGCAATGAGCAGTTCTTC
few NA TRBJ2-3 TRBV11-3 CASSLGLPSTDTQYF TGTGCCAGCAGCTTAGGGCTACCCAGCACAGATACGCAGTATTTT
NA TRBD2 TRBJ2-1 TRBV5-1 CASRLTSGRFYEQFF TGCGCCAGCAGGTTAACTAGCGGGAGATTCTATGAGCAGTTCTTC